A single sample is the source of the 23 T cell receptor beta chains below, sequenced in a study of T cells in Graves' hyperthyroidism and ophthalmopathy. It was RNA transcripts that yielded the amplified TCR beta CDR3 regions. First-round RT-PCR targeting the TCR CDR3 was performed with the HTBI primer set. From the multiplex PCR reads, TCRdb called clonotypes with MiXCR, one entry per CDR3 protein. Of approximately 360,000 distinct CDR3 sequences listed, 15% to 18% are singletons. The sample was blood. These receptors came from a woman aged 18-29 years with Graves' hyperthyroidism that later progressed to Graves' ophthalmopathy.

This clonotype was seen more than once but under ten times. The DNA for the CDR3 is TGTGCCAGCAGCCCTGAAAACCAGTTCACTGGAAACACCATATATTTT. Translation: CASSPENQFTGNTIYF. The rearrangement links TRBV28 to TRBJ1-3, with no clear D. Per the germline V gene, CDR1 is MDHEN and CDR2 is SYDVKM. CDR3 length: 16 residues. V was trimmed by 6 bases and J by 2 bases, leaving 17 bases between them.

The sample holds many counts of this clonotype. The genes are TRBV7-2 and TRBJ1-5; no clear D. CDR3 length equals 15 residues. Germline CDR1 and CDR2: SGHTA and FQGNSA. V lost 4 bases to trimming and J lost 0 bases, with 10 bases between them. In DNA form, the CDR3 reads TGTGCCAGCAGCTCCTCACTGGATAGCAATCAGCCCCAGCATTTT. This translates into CASSSSLDSNQPQHF.

This clonotype appeared many times. The chain links TRBV3-1 to TRBJ2-7; 11 bases are a match to TRBD2. Germline CDR1 and CDR2: LGHDT and YNNKEL (reference sequence). This CDR3 has 15 amino acids. With V trimmed by 1 base and J by 4 bases, 3 bases remained unmatched. CDR3 loop: CASSQASGRLYEQYF. The CDR3 DNA follows: TGTGCCAGCAGCCAAGCTAGCGGGAGGTTGTACGAGCAGTACTTC.

The sample holds many counts of this clonotype. In nucleotides, the CDR3 is TGTGCCAGCAGCTTGGCTGGGTACAATGAGCAGTTCTTC. Residues: CASSLAGYNEQFF. This rearrangement joins TRBV11-2 to TRBJ2-1; D is ambiguous. The CDR3 spans 13 residues. The germline gives CDR1 SGHAT, CDR2 FQNNGV. V lost 3 bases and J 4 bases, leaving 7 bases between the germline ends.

Ten or more counts support this clonotype. This chain connects TRBV30 to TRBJ2-1, with 7 positions matching TRBD1. Looked up from germline, CDR1 is GTSNPN and CDR2 is SVGIG (reference sequence). Trimming took 0 bases from V and 8 from J; bases not matched to a gene: 19. The CDR3 sequence is 18 residues long. CDR3 in amino acids: CAWSVRLGGSGARYEQFF. For the CDR3, the DNA is TGTGCCTGGAGTGTACGGTTAGGGGGCTCTGGGGCGCGATATGAGCAGTTCTTC.

Notes on this clonotype: With a much larger clone just one base away, this may be a read error. The V and J genes are TRBV12-3 or TRBV12-4 and TRBJ1-2; D might be TRBD1 (5 bases). There are 12 residues in the CDR3. CDR3 bases: TGTGCCAGCAAGTCGGGGGGGGGTGGCTTCACCTTC. Amino acid sequence: CASKSGGGGFTF.

Here the CDR3 reads CSVREGWYEQYF. In nucleotides, the CDR3 is TGCAGCGTTCGAGAGGGGTGGTACGAGCAGTACTTC. The chain links TRBV29-1 to TRBJ2-7, with D perhaps given as TRBD1 or TRBD2 (5 bases each). The germline gives CDR1 SQVTM, CDR2 ANQGSEA. V lost 5 bases to trimming and J lost 4 bases, with 12 bases between them. The CDR3 has 12 residues.

The chain is built from TRBV7-2 and TRBJ1-3; D uncertain. The CDR3 runs 14 residues. The germline V gene has CDR1 SGHTA and CDR2 FQGNSA. The V and J ends lost 2 bases and 3 bases respectively, with 8 bases between them. The CDR3 spells CASSLYRSGNTIYF. The CDR3 nucleotides read TGTGCCAGCAGCTTATATCGCAGTGGAAACACCATATATTTT.

The sample holds many counts of this clonotype. The chain uses TRBV2 and TRBJ2-1; perhaps TRBD2 as D (5 bases). Germline V CDR1 and CDR2: SNHLY, FYNNEI. The V and J ends lost 6 bases and 6 bases respectively, with 9 bases between them. The CDR3 extends over 12 amino acids. The CDR3 region is CASRVLGNEQFF. In DNA form, the CDR3 reads TGTGCCAGCAGAGTACTAGGCAATGAGCAGTTCTTC.

This clonotype was detected only a few times. The chain is built from TRBV19 and TRBJ1-1; D is unclear. Germline V gene data show CDR1 as LNHDA and CDR2 as SQIVND (reference sequence). V shed 6 bases and J shed 1 base, with 15 bases lying between them. The length of the CDR3 is 15 residues. CDR3 nucleotides: TGTGCCAGTAGAAAGGGCAGAAGCAAGAACACTGAAGCTTTCTTT. As protein: CASRKGRSKNTEAFF.

This sequence joins TRBV9 and TRBJ2-7; D is unclear. The V gene lost 0 bases and the J gene lost 2 bases, with 6 bases spanning the gap. Germline V gives CDR1 SGDLS, CDR2 YYNGEE. The CDR3 is made up of 13 amino acids. CDR3 in DNA: TGTGCCAGCAGCGTAGCGTCCGCCTACGAGCAGTACTTC. It translates to CASSVASAYEQYF.

The genes are TRBV19 and TRBJ1-5; the D gene is possibly TRBD1 (5 bases). Per the germline V gene, CDR1 is LNHDA and CDR2 is SQIVND (reference sequence). The CDR3 sequence is 14 residues long. V lost 5 bases and J lost 1, with 9 bases in between. The CDR3 DNA reads TGTGCCAGTAGTTGGCAGGGCAGCAATCAGCCCCAGCATTTT. It yields the protein CASSWQGSNQPQHF. The entire variable domain, with the rest obtained from reference TRBV19 and TRBJ1-5, is as follows: DGGITQSPKYLFRKEGQNVTLSCEQNLNHDAMYWYRQDPGQGLRLIYYSQIVNDFQKGDIAEGYSVSREKKESFPLTVTSAQKNPTAFYLCASSWQGSNQPQHFGDGTRLSIL.

This clonotype was picked up many times. V gene TRBV5-1 combines with J gene TRBJ2-1; TRBD2 is a possible D gene (6 bases). CDR1 and CDR2 (germline): SGHRS, YFSETQ. There are 15 residues in the CDR3. V was cut by 0 bases and J by 5 bases, with 12 bases left in between. The CDR3 spells CASSLGGDFHNEQFF. In DNA form, the CDR3 reads TGCGCCAGCAGCTTGGGCGGGGATTTCCACAATGAGCAGTTCTTC.

In this sample, this clonotype turned up many times. The rearrangement links TRBV27 to TRBJ2-7; 9 positions match TRBD1. CDR1 and CDR2 from the germline V gene are MNHEY and SMNVEV (reference sequence). V shed 6 bases and J 0 bases; nucleotides not matched to a gene: 18. The length of the CDR3 is 19 residues. The CDR3 nucleotides are TGTGCCAGCAGCCAGAGCCGGGACAGGGTGCTAGCGGTCTCCTACGAGCAGTACTTC. It specifies CASSQSRDRVLAVSYEQYF.

The chain couples TRBV9 to TRBJ2-1; 9 nucleotides align to TRBD1. This CDR3 is built from 17 residues. V dropped 0 bases and J dropped 3; count of bases not matched to a gene: 7. Germline CDR1 SGDLS, CDR2 YYNGEE. CDR3 sequence (DNA): TGTGCCAGCAGCGTAGCTATCGGGACAGGGTTCTACAATGAGCAGTTCTTC. It yields the protein CASSVAIGTGFYNEQFF.

This clonotype showed up many times. The rearrangement joins TRBV12-3 or TRBV12-4 to TRBJ2-7; no firm D call. V dropped 3 bases and J dropped 6 bases, with 9 bases sitting between them. The CDR3 is 12 amino acids. The CDR3 nucleotides are TGTGCCAGCAGTTTTGATCGATTCGAGCAGTACTTC. Protein product: CASSFDRFEQYF.

This chain joins TRBV28 and TRBJ1-2, with no clear D. The CDR3 runs to 14 residues. Trimming shortened V by 6 bases and J by 7 bases, and 18 bases separated the two germline ends. Germline lookup yields CDR1 MDHEN and CDR2 SYDVKM. This chain's CDR3 is CASSSPRIPCGYTF. CDR3 DNA sequence: TGTGCCAGCAGCTCCCCTAGGATCCCCTGTGGCTACACCTTC.

This clonotype was counted at least ten times. This rearrangement joins TRBV7-9 to TRBJ2-3, with D perhaps TRBD2 (5 bases). The CDR3 sequence is 15 residues long. Looked up from germline, CDR1 is SEHNR and CDR2 is FQNEAQ (reference sequence). Trimming left V 2 bases short and J 2 bases short, with 11 bases between. CDR3 coding DNA: TGTGCCAGCAGCTTATTAGAGGGATACACAGATACGCAGTATTTT. This sequence encodes CASSLLEGYTDTQYF. Based on the CDR3 plus reference TRBV7-9 and TRBJ2-3, the full variable domain is DTGVSQNPRHKITKRGQNVTFRCDPISEHNRLYWYRQTLGQGPEFLTYFQNEAQLEKSRLLSDRFSAERPKGSFSTLEIQRTEQGDSAMYLCASSLLEGYTDTQYFGPGTRLTVL.

This clonotype came up many times. The J gene is TRBJ2-7, the V gene TRBV4-1, with D perhaps matching TRBD1 (5 bases). This CDR3 is built from 15 residues. V lost 4 bases and J lost 3, with 16 bases in between. Per germline, CDR1 MGHRA and CDR2 YSYEKL. Written as DNA, the CDR3 is TGCGCCAGCAGCCTTCTACGGACACAAGGCTACGAGCAGTACTTC. Its translation is CASSLLRTQGYEQYF.

This chain uses TRBV5-4 with TRBJ1-2; D unclear. Per the germline V gene, CDR1 is SGHNT and CDR2 is YYREEE (reference sequence). The V and J ends lost 4 bases and 2 bases respectively, with 15 bases between them. This CDR3 is built from 15 residues. The CDR3 bases are TGTGCCAGCAGCCTAAACCCCCGAGGGAACTATGGCTACACCTTC. It encodes CASSLNPRGNYGYTF.

This clonotype was observed many times. This rearrangement joins TRBV20-1 to TRBJ2-7, with D unresolved. Germline V gives CDR1 DFQATT, CDR2 SNEGSKA (reference sequence). Trimming removed 6 bases at V and 6 bases at J, with 21 bases between. CDR3 size: 14 residues. The CDR3 loop reads CSAPGRRSALEQYF. CDR3 nucleotides: TGCAGTGCCCCAGGTAGGCGATCGGCCCTCGAGCAGTACTTC.

There are many counts of this clonotype. The chain carries TRBV6-1 and TRBJ1-1, with D tentatively TRBD1 (6 bases). This CDR3 has 11 residues. Trimming took off 6 bases at V and 7 bases at J, with 9 bases between the two ends. Germline-derived CDR1 and CDR2 are MNHNS and SASEGT. Written as DNA, the CDR3 is TGTGCCAGCAGAACGACAGGTGAAGCTTTCTTT. It yields the protein CASRTTGEAFF.

The table lists this clonotype with a few counts. DNA for the CDR3: TGTGCCAGCAGCACTAGCGCATCCACCTACGAGCAGTACTTC. Translation: CASSTSASTYEQYF. The chain links TRBV7-9 to TRBJ2-7; 7 nucleotides agree with TRBD2. The trim removed 5 bases at V and 2 bases at J, leaving 6 bases unmatched. CDR1 and CDR2 from the germline V gene are SEHNR and FQNEAQ (reference sequence). This CDR3 contains 14 residues.